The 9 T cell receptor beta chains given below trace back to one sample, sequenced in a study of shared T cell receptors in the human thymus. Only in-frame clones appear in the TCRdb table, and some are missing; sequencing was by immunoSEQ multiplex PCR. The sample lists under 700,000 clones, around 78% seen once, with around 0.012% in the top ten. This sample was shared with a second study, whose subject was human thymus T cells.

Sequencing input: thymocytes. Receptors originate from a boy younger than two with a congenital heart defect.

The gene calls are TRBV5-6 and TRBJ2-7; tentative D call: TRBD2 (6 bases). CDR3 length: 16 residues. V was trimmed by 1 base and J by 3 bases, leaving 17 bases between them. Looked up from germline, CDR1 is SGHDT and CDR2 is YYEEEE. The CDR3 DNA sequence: TGTGCCAGCAGCTTGAGGGAGGCCGGGAAGAGCTACGAGCAGTACTTC. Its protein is CASSLREAGKSYEQYF.

The CDR3 sequence is CASSSHRGRENTEAFF. Written as DNA, the CDR3 is TGTGCCAGCAGTTCCCACAGGGGGCGGGAGAACACTGAAGCTTTCTTT. The V gene is TRBV6-5, the J gene TRBJ1-1; 9 nucleotides match TRBD1. Germline V gene sequence: CDR1 MNHEY, CDR2 SVGAGI. This CDR3 has 16 amino acids. V was pared by 4 bases and J by 1 base, with 7 bases of the junction left unmatched.

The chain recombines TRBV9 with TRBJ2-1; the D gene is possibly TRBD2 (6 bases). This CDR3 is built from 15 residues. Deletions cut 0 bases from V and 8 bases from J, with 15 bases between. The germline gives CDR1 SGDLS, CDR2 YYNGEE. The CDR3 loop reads CASSVGGREWDEQFF. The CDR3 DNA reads TGTGCCAGCAGCGTAGGAGGCCGGGAGTGGGATGAGCAGTTCTTC. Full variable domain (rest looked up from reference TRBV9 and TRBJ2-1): DSGVTQTPKHLITATGQRVTLRCSPRSGDLSVYWYQQSLDQGLQFLIQYYNGEERAKGNILERFSAQQFPDLHSELNLSSLELGDSALYFCASSVGGREWDEQFFGPGTRLTVL.

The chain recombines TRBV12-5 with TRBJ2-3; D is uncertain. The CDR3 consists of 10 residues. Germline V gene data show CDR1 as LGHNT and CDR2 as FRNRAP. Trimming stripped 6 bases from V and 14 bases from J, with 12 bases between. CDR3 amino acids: CASGLGQRYF. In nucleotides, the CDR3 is TGTGCTAGTGGCCTCGGTCAACGGTATTTT.

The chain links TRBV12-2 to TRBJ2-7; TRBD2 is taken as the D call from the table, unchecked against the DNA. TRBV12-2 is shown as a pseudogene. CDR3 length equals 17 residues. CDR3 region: CASRLVVGGSGSYEQYF. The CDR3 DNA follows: TGTGCAAGTCGCTTAGTTGTCGGCGGGAGCGGCTCCTACGAGCAGTACTTC.

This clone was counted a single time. CDR3 sequence reads: CASSPAGTSNTEAFF. The CDR3 region has the DNA TGTGCCAGCAGCCCGGCCGGGACATCGAACACTGAAGCTTTCTTT. The gene calls are TRBV7-7 and TRBJ1-1, with TRBD1 as a possible D gene (6 bases). The CDR3 runs 15 residues. Looked up from germline, CDR1 is SSHAT and CDR2 is FNYEAQ (reference sequence). V dropped 5 bases and J dropped 1 base, with 14 bases sitting between them.

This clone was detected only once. CDR3 residues: CASSPNTGTLSSYEQYF. The CDR3 bases are TGCGCCAGCAGCCCAAACACCGGGACTTTAAGCTCCTACGAGCAGTACTTC. The chain couples TRBV5-1 to TRBJ2-7; tentative D call: TRBD2 (6 bases). CDR3 length equals 17 residues. Germline V gene sequence: CDR1 SGHRS, CDR2 YFSETQ. The V gene lost 4 bases and the J gene lost 0 bases, with 20 bases spanning the gap.

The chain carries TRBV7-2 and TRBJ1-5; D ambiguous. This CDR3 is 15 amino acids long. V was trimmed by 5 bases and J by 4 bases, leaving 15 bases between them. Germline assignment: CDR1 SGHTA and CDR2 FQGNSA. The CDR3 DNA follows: TGTGCCAGCAGCCCCTCCTTTGAGTTTAATCAGCCCCAGCATTTT. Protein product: CASSPSFEFNQPQHF.

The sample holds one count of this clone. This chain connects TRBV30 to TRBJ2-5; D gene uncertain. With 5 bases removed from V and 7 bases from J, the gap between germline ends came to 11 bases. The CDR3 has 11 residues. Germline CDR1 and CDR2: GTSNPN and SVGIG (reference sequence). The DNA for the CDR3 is TGTGCCTGGGGGCCCGTTAGGACCCAGTACTTC. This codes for CAWGPVRTQYF.